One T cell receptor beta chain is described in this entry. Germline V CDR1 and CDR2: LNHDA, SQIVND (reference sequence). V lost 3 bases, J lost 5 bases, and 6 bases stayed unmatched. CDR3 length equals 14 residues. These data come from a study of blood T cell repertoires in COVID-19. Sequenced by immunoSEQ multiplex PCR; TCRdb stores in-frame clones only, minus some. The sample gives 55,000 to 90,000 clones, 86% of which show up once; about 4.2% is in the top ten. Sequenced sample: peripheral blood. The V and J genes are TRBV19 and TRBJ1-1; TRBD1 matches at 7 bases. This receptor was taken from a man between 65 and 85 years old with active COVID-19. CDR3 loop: CASSISPDRTEAFF. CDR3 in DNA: TGTGCCAGTAGTATTTCCCCGGACAGGACTGAAGCTTTCTTT.